The 15 T cell receptor beta chains below all came from one sample that was sequenced in a study of T cell repertoires in cytomegalovirus infection. TCRdb passed the reads through MiXCR, listing each CDR3 protein once. Of about 480,000 distinct CDR3 sequences listed, 30% to 40% were seen once; the top ten hold around a sixth. What these receptors recognize is not known. The sample here was cultured PBMCs, taken from culture after CMV antigen stimulation. Receptors originate from a human donor in good health (CMV status not recorded). Some clones in this sample may be carry-over from other donors' samples.

This clonotype occurred many times. V usage is TRBV7-6 and J usage is TRBJ2-5; 7 nucleotides align to TRBD2. This CDR3 is 14 amino acids long. Germline values: CDR1 SGHVS, CDR2 FNYEAQ. The ends lost 5 bases at V and 9 bases at J; junction bases unmatched: 12. The CDR3 DNA is TGTGCCAGCAGCAATATAGCGGGTCGTGAAGCCCAGTACTTC. Translation: CASSNIAGREAQYF.

The chain carries TRBV19 and TRBJ1-1; no clear D. V was pared by 6 bases and J by 1 base, with 15 bases between. The CDR3 totals 15 residues. Germline CDR1 LNHDA, CDR2 SQIVND (reference sequence). The CDR3 reads CASSPPPSGNTEAFF. For the CDR3, the DNA is TGTGCCAGTAGCCCCCCGCCGTCCGGGAACACTGAAGCTTTCTTT.

The V call is TRBV4-1, the J call TRBJ2-7; TRBD2 agrees at 12 bases. CDR1 and CDR2 (germline): MGHRA, YSYEKL. The CDR3 spans 15 residues. The V and J ends lost 3 bases and 4 bases, in that order; junction bases with no gene match: 4. The CDR3 coding sequence is TGCGCCAGCAGCCAGCCGACTAGCGGGAGTTACGAGCAGTACTTC. This gives the protein CASSQPTSGSYEQYF.

The V call is TRBV5-1, the J call TRBJ2-2; weak D call: TRBD1 (6 bases). Trimming stripped 4 bases from V and 4 bases from J, with 11 bases between. CDR1 SGHRS and CDR2 YFSETQ come from the germline V gene. The CDR3 totals 14 residues. CDR3 sequence (DNA): TGCGCCAGCAGCAACAGGGTGGGCACCGGGGAGCTGTTTTTT. It translates to CASSNRVGTGELFF.

V gene TRBV7-6 combines with J gene TRBJ1-2, with D perhaps TRBD1 (5 bases). The CDR3 is 16 amino acids. With 6 bases removed from V and 0 bases from J, the gap between germline ends came to 17 bases. CDR1 and CDR2 (germline): SGHVS, FNYEAQ. CDR3 region: CASRQADDNPNYGYTF. CDR3 in DNA: TGTGCCAGCAGACAGGCCGACGACAATCCTAACTATGGCTACACCTTC.

The chain is built from TRBV19 and TRBJ2-7; the D gene is possibly TRBD2 (5 bases). V dropped 4 bases and J dropped 0 bases, with 10 bases sitting between them. Germline assignment: CDR1 LNHDA and CDR2 SQIVND (reference sequence). This CDR3 is 14 amino acids long. The CDR3 region has the DNA TGTGCCAGTAGTACCAAACTAGTCTCCTACGAGCAGTACTTC. It codes for CASSTKLVSYEQYF. Supplemented by reference TRBV19 and TRBJ2-7, the full variable domain reads DGGITQSPKYLFRKEGQNVTLSCEQNLNHDAMYWYRQDPGQGLRLIYYSQIVNDFQKGDIAEGYSVSREKKESFPLTVTSAQKNPTAFYLCASSTKLVSYEQYFGPGTRLTVT.

On this clonotype: This clone may be a read error of a much larger clone one base away. V and J are TRBV7-2 and TRBJ1-5; D uncertain. Germline V lookup: CDR1 SGHTA, CDR2 FQGNSA. This CDR3 has 14 residues. The CDR3 nucleotides read TGTGCCAGCAGCCCAGCGTATAGCAATCGGCCCCAGCATTTT. Its translation is CASSPAYSNRPQHF. Full variable domain (outside the CDR3, taken from reference TRBV7-2 and TRBJ1-5): GAGVSQSPSNKVTEKGKDVELRCDPISGHTALYWYRQSLGQGLEFLIYFQGNSAPDKSGLPSDRFSAERTGGSVSTLTIQRTQQEDSAVYLCASSPAYSNRPQHFGDGTRLSIL.

The chain is built from TRBV24-1 and TRBJ1-5, with no clear D. The CDR3 loop spans 14 amino acids. The V and J ends lost 3 bases and 4 bases respectively, with 9 bases between them. CDR1 and CDR2 (germline): KGHDR, SFDVKD. The CDR3 is CATSDRQINQPQHF. CDR3 DNA sequence: TGTGCCACCAGTGATCGGCAGATAAATCAGCCCCAGCATTTT.

The chain has TRBV12-3 or TRBV12-4 and TRBJ2-7; 8 bases map to TRBD2. V lost 6 bases and J lost 4; bases outside the gene matches: 11. CDR3 length: 15 residues. CDR3 protein: CASSPPREGEYEQYV. The CDR3 DNA sequence: TGTGCCAGCAGCCCTCCCCGGGAGGGGGAGTACGAGCAGTACGTC.

This clonotype turned up a few times. The rearrangement links TRBV6-1 to TRBJ1-2; D perhaps matches TRBD1 (6 bases). The CDR3 totals 13 residues. V lost 8 bases, J lost 7 bases, and 17 bases lay in between. In germline, CDR1 is MNHNS, CDR2 SASEGT. CDR3 loop: CASGTNRASGYTF. The CDR3 bases are TGTGCCAGCGGTACCAACAGGGCAAGTGGCTACACCTTC.

The chain carries TRBV20-1 and TRBJ2-3; D uncertain. Germline-derived CDR1 and CDR2 are DFQATT and SNEGSKA (reference sequence). V was shortened by 0 bases and J by 2 bases, with 12 bases between the two germline ends. The CDR3 covers 15 residues. For the CDR3, the DNA is TGCAGTGCTAGAGAAAGACCGGAGCTCACAGATACGCAGTATTTT. Protein product: CSARERPELTDTQYF.

This clonotype was counted a few times. The V gene is TRBV7-2, the J gene TRBJ1-2; TRBD1 matches at 12 bases. After removal of 4 bases from V and 7 bases from J, the junction contained 10 bases not matched to a gene. CDR1 SGHTA and CDR2 FQGNSA come from the germline V gene. The CDR3 loop spans 16 amino acids. In DNA form, the CDR3 reads TGTGCCAGCAGCTCTATGGCGGGACAGGGGGCCTTTGGCTACACCTTC. This codes for CASSSMAGQGAFGYTF.

This chain links TRBV19 with TRBJ1-2, with TRBD1 as a possible D gene (6 bases). The CDR3 runs 17 residues. Looked up from germline, CDR1 is LNHDA and CDR2 is SQIVND (reference sequence). Trimming removed 3 bases from V and 2 bases from J, with 19 bases in between. In DNA form, the CDR3 reads TGTGCCAGTAGTATTTTGGGGGGCCTGACACAAAACTATGGCTACACCTTC. This codes for CASSILGGLTQNYGYTF.

V is TRBV11-1 and J is TRBJ1-2; TRBD1 agrees at 9 bases. V shed 5 bases and J 6 bases; nucleotides not matched to a gene: 10. CDR1 and CDR2 (germline): SGHAT, FQDESV (reference sequence). The length of the CDR3 is 15 residues. The CDR3 loop reads CASSPRDREVDGYTF. CDR3 bases: TGTGCCAGCAGCCCAAGGGACAGGGAAGTGGATGGCTACACCTTC.

V is TRBV24-1 and J is TRBJ2-1; 10 nucleotides line up with TRBD2. The junction had 16 bases not matched to a gene; V was cut back by 3 bases and J by 6 bases. Germline values: CDR1 KGHDR, CDR2 SFDVKD. The CDR3 is 19 residues long. This CDR3 is CATSDRSFEAGGARNEQFF. The CDR3 nucleotides are TGTGCCACCAGTGATCGGAGTTTTGAAGCGGGAGGGGCCCGCAATGAGCAGTTCTTC.